This TCR beta chain was identified during a study of blood T cell repertoires in COVID-19. About the study: Whether acute or convalescent, the COVID-19 samples came from the United States, Italy and Spain.

The V gene lost 2 bases and the J gene lost 7 bases, with 8 bases spanning the gap. CDR3 size: 13 residues. CDR1 and CDR2 (germline): SGHNT, YENEEA. Authors' analysis steps: Counts of nucleated cells, estimated from reference gene primer amplification, were obtained. Only in-frame clones appear in the TCRdb table, and some are missing; sequencing was by immunoSEQ multiplex PCR. The D gene and trimming were derived from the DNA, and the V and J assignments and clone size from that table. This table has some 57,000 clones, around 91% appearing once. The J gene is TRBJ2-2, the V gene TRBV11-3; D perhaps matches TRBD2 (5 bases). Sequencing input: peripheral blood. The clonotype comes from a man aged 55 to 70 with active COVID-19. The CDR3 sequence: CASSLLRGGELFF. CDR3 in DNA: TGTGCCAGCAGCTTATTACGGGGCGGGGAGCTGTTTTTT.